What follows is one T cell receptor beta chain and its context. The antigen remains unidentified. Sequence at one end of the junction differs from germline and may be a read error. The data are from a study of cytomegalovirus exposure and HLA in healthy donors. Study-wide context: A previous analysis identified 90 million to 140 million unique TCR beta sequences derived from around 180 million T cells.

General study results and limits: Common viral pathogens (according to a later analysis) appeared linked to several of the most significant clusters. Near-uniform donor sequencing depth was presumed by presence/absence analyses. An Asian-associated ancestry cluster reportedly showed fewer N-insertions than the approximately 650-donor mean in a later analysis.

Germline assignment: CDR1 SEHNR and CDR2 FQNEAQ (reference sequence). The CDR3 runs 15 residues. The PCR made use of 60 Vbeta and 13 Jbeta primers. This table comes from immunoSEQ multiplex PCR, and its TCRdb copy is limited to in-frame clones, with some not included. The sample carries some 190,000 clones, around three quarters recorded once. The V and J genes are TRBV7-9 and TRBJ1-6; 7 bases line up with TRBD1. The sequence was collected from a woman between 25 and 40 years old in good health and CMV-seropositive. Sample: PBMCs. The CDR3 region is CSSSLEEGALSPLHF. In nucleotides, the CDR3 is TGTTCCAGCAGCTTAGAGGAGGGGGCCTTATCACCCCTCCACTTT.